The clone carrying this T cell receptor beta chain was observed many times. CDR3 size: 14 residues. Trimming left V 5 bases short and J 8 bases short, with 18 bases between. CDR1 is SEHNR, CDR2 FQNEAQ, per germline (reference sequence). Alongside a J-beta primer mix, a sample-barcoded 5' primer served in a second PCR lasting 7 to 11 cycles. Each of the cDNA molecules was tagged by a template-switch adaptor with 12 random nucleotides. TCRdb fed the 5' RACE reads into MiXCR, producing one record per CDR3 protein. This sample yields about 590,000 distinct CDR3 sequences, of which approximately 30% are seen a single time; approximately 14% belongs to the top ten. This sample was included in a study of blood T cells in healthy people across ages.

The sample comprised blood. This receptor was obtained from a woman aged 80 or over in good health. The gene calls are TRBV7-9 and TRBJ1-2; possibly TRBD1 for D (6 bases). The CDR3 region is CASSLHLQGGGYTF. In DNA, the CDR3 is TGTGCCAGCAGCCTACACTTACAGGGAGGAGGCTACACCTTC. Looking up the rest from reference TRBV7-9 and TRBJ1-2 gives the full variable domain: DTGVSQNPRHKITKRGQNVTFRCDPISEHNRLYWYRQTLGQGPEFLTYFQNEAQLEKSRLLSDRFSAERPKGSFSTLEIQRTEQGDSAMYLCASSLHLQGGGYTFGSGTRLTVV.